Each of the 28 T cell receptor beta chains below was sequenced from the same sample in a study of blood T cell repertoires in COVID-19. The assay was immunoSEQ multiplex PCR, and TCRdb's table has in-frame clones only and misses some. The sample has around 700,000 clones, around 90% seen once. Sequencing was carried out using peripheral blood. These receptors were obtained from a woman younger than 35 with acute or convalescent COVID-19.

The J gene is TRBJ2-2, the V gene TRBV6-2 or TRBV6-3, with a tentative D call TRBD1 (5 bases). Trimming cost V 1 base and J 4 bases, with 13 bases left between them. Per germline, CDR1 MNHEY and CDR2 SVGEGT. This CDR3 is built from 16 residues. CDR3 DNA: TGTGCCAGCAGTTACTTTCAGGGAAGTAGCACCGGGGAGCTGTTTTTT. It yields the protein CASSYFQGSSTGELFF.

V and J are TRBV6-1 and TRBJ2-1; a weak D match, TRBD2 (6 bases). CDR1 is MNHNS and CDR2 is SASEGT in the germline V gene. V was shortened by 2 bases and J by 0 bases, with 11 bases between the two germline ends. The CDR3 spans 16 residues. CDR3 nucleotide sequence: TGTGCCAGCAGTGAACGACGGGAGAGCTCCTACAATGAGCAGTTCTTC. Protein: CASSERRESSYNEQFF.

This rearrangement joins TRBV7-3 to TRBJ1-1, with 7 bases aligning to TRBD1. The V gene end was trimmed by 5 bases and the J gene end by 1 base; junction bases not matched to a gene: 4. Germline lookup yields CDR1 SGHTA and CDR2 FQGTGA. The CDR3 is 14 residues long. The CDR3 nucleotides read TGTGCCAGCAGCGCAGGGACAGCGAACACTGAAGCTTTCTTT. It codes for CASSAGTANTEAFF.

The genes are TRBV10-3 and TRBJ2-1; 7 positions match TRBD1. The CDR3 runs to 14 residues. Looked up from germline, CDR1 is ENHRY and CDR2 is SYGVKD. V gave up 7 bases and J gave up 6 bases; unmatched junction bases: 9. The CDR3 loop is CAITPRDSPNEQFF. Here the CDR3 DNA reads TGTGCCATCACTCCCCGGGACAGTCCCAATGAGCAGTTCTTC.

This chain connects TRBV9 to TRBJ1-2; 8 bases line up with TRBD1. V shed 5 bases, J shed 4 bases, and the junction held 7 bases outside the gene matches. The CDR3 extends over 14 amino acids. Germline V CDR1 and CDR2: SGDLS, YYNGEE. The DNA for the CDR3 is TGTGCCAGCAGGGGATTGACAGGGGCCTATGGCTACACCTTC. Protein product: CASRGLTGAYGYTF.

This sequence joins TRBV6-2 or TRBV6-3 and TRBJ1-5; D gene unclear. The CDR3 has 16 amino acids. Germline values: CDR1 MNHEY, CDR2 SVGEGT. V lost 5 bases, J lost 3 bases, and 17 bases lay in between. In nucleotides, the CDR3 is TGTGCCAGCAGTCGCCCCGGAGGGATTGTCAATCAGCCCCAGCATTTT. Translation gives CASSRPGGIVNQPQHF.

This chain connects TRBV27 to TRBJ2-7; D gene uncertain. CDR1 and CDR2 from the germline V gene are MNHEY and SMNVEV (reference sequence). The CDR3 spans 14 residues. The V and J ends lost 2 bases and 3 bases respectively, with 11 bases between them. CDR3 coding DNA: TGTGCCAGCAGTTTACAGGCCCCCTACTACGAGCAGTACTTC. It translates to CASSLQAPYYEQYF.

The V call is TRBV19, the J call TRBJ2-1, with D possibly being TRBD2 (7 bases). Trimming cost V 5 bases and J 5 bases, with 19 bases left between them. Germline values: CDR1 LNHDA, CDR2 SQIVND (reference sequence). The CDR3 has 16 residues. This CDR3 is CASSWMGRGVDNEQFF. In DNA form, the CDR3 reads TGTGCCAGTAGTTGGATGGGGAGGGGGGTAGACAATGAGCAGTTCTTC.

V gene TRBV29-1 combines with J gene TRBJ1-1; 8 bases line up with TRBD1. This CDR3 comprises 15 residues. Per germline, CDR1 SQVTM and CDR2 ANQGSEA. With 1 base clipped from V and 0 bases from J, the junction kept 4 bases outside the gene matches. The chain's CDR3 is CSVEGDRNLNTEAFF. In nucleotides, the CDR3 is TGCAGCGTTGAAGGGGACAGGAACTTGAACACTGAAGCTTTCTTT.

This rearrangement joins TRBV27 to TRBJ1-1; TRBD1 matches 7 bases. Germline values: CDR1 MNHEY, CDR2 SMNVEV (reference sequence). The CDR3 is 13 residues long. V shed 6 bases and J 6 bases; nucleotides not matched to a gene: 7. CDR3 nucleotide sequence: TGTGCCAGCAGACTCTTAGGGGGCCCTGAAGCTTTCTTT. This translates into CASRLLGGPEAFF.

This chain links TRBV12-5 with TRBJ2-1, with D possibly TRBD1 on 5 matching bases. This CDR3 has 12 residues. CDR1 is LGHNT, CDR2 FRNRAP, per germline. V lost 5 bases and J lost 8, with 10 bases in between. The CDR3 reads CASGPQEHEQFF. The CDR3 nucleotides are TGTGCTAGTGGTCCACAGGAGCATGAGCAGTTCTTC.

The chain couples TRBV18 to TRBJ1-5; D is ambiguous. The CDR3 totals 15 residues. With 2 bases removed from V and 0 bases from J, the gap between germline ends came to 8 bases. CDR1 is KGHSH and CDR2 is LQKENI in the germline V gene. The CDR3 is CASSPGGFSNQPQHF. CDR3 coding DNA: TGTGCCAGCTCACCAGGAGGGTTTAGCAATCAGCCCCAGCATTTT. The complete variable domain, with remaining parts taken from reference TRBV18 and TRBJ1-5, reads NAGVMQNPRHLVRRRGQEARLRCSPMKGHSHVYWYRQLPEEGLKFMVYLQKENIIDESGMPKERFSAEFPKEGPSILRIQQVVRGDSAAYFCASSPGGFSNQPQHFGDGTRLSIL.

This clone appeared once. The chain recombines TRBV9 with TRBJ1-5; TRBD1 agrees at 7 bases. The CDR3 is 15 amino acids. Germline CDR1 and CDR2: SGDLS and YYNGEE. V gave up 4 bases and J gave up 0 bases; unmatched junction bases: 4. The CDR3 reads CASSSGGLSNQPQHF. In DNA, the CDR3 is TGTGCCAGCAGCTCAGGGGGGCTTAGCAATCAGCCCCAGCATTTT.

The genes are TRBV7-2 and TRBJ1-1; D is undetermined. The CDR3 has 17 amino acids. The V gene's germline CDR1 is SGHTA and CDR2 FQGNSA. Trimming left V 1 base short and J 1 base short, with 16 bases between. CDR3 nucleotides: TGTGCCAGCAGCTTAGGAGGTTGGAATTGGAGGAACACTGAAGCTTTCTTT. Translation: CASSLGGWNWRNTEAFF.

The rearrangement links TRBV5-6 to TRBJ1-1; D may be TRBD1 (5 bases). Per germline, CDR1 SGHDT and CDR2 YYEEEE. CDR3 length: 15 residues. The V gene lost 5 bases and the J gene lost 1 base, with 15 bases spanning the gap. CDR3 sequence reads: CASRAGLVKNTEAFF. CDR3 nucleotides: TGTGCCAGCAGGGCGGGACTTGTAAAGAACACTGAAGCTTTCTTT.

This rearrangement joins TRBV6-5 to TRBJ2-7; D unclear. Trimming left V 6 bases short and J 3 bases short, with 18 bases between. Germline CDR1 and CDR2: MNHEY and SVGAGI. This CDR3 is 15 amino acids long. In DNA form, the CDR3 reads TGTGCCAGCAGGTTCTGGGCAGGTCGATTCTACGAGCAGTACTTC. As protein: CASRFWAGRFYEQYF.

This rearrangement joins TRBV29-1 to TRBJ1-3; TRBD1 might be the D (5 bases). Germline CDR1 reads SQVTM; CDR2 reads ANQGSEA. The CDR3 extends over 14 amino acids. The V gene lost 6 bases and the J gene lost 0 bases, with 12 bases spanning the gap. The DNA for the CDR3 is TGCAGCGTCCGACAGACCTCCTCTGGAAACACCATATATTTT. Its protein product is CSVRQTSSGNTIYF.

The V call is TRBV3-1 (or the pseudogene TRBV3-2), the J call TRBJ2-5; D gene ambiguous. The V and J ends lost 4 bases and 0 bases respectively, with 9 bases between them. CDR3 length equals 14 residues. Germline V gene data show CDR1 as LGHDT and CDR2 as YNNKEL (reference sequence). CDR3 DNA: TGTGCCAGCAGCCCCGAAGAGTACCAAGAGACCCAGTACTTC. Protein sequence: CASSPEEYQETQYF.

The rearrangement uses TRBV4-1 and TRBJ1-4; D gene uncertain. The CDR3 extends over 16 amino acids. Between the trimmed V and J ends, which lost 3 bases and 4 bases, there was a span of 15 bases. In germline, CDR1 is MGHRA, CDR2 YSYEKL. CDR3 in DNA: TGCGCCAGCAGCCAGGCATCAGAGGCCCGTAATGAAAAACTGTTTTTT. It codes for CASSQASEARNEKLFF.

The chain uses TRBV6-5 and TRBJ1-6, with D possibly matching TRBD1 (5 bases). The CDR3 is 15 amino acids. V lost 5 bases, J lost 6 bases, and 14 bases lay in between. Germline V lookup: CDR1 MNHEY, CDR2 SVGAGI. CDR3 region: CASSMGWGPNSPLHF. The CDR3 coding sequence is TGTGCCAGCAGTATGGGGTGGGGCCCTAATTCACCCCTCCACTTT.

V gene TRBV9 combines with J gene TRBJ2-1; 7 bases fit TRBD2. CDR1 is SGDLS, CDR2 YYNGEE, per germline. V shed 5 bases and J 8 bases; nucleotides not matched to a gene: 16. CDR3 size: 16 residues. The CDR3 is CASSADLKRGGDEQFF. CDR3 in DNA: TGTGCCAGCAGTGCTGACTTGAAGCGGGGCGGAGATGAGCAGTTCTTC.

CDR3 region: CASSLDSGGPLGNEQFF. DNA for the CDR3: TGTGCCAGCAGCTTAGACAGCGGGGGGCCCCTAGGTAATGAGCAGTTCTTC. The chain recombines TRBV7-2 with TRBJ2-1; 9 bases are shared with TRBD2. V shed 1 base, J shed 7 bases, and the junction held 11 bases outside the gene matches. The germline CDR1 and CDR2 sequences are SGHTA and FQGNSA. The CDR3 is 17 amino acids. Full variable domain (outside the CDR3, taken from reference TRBV7-2 and TRBJ2-1): GAGVSQSPSNKVTEKGKDVELRCDPISGHTALYWYRQSLGQGLEFLIYFQGNSAPDKSGLPSDRFSAERTGGSVSTLTIQRTQQEDSAVYLCASSLDSGGPLGNEQFFGPGTRLTVL.

The CDR3: CASSVSSSQHF. The CDR3 coding sequence is TGTGCCAGTAGTGTTTCTTCGTCCCAGCATTTT. V is TRBV19 and J is TRBJ1-5; D gene uncertain. The CDR3 is 11 amino acids. V was trimmed by 5 bases and J by 11 bases, leaving 10 bases between them. Germline lookup yields CDR1 LNHDA and CDR2 SQIVND (reference sequence).

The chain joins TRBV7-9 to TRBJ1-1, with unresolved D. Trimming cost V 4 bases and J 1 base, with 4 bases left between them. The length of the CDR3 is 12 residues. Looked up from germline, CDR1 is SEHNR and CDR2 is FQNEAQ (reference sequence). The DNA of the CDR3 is TGTGCCAGCAGCTATCAGAACACTGAAGCTTTCTTT. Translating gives CASSYQNTEAFF. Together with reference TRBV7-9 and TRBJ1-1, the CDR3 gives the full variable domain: DTGVSQNPRHKITKRGQNVTFRCDPISEHNRLYWYRQTLGQGPEFLTYFQNEAQLEKSRLLSDRFSAERPKGSFSTLEIQRTEQGDSAMYLCASSYQNTEAFFGQGTRLTVV.

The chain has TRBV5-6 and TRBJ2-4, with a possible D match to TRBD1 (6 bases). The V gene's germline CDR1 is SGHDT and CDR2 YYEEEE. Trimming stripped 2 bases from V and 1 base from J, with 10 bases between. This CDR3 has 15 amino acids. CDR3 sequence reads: CASSFPRGAKNIQYF. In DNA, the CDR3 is TGTGCCAGCAGCTTTCCTAGGGGGGCCAAAAACATTCAGTACTTC.

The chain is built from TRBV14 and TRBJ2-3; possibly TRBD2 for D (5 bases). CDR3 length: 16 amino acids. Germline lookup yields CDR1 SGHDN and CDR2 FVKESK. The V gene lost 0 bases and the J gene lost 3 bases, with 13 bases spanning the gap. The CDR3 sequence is CASSQDRRARTDTQYF. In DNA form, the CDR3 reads TGTGCCAGCAGCCAAGATAGGCGGGCTAGGACAGATACGCAGTATTTT.

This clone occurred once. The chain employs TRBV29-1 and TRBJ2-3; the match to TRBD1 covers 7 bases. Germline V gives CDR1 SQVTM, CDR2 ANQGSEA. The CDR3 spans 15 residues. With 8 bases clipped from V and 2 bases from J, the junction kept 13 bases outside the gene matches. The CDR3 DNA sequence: TGCAGCACCACCGGAGTTACAGGGGTCACAGATACGCAGTATTTT. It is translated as CSTTGVTGVTDTQYF.

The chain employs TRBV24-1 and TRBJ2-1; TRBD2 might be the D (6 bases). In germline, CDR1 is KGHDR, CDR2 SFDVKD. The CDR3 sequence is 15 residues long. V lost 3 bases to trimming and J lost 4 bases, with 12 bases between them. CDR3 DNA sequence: TGTGCCACCAGTGATACCGGGACTTCTTACAATGAGCAGTTCTTC. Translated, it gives CATSDTGTSYNEQFF.